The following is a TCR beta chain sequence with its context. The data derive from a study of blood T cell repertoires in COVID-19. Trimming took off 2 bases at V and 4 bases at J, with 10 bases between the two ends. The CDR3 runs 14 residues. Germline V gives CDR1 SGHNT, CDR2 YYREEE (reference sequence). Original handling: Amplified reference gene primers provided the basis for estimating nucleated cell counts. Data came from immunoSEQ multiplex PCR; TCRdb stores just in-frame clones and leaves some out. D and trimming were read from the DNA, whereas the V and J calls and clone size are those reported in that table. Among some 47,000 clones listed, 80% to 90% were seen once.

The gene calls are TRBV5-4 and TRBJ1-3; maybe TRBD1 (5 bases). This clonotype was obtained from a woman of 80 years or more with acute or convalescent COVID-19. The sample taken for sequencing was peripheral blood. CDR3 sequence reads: CASSFGGVGNTIYF. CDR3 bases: TGTGCCAGCAGCTTCGGGGGGGTCGGAAACACCATATATTTT.